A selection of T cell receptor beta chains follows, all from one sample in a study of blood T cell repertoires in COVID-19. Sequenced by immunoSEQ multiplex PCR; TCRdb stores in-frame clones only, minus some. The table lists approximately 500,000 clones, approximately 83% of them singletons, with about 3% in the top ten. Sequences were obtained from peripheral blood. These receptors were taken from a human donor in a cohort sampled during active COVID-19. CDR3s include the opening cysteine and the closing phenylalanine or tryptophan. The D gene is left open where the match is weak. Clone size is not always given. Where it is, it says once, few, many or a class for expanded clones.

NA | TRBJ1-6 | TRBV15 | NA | TGTGCCACCAGCAGAGGGGCGGGAGGTGAATATAATTCACCCCTCCACTTT | CATSRGAGGEYNSPLHF
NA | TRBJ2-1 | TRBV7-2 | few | TGTGCCAGCAGTTTAAACAGGGTCGGATTCTCAAGTGAGCAGTTCTTC | CASSLNRVGFSSEQFF
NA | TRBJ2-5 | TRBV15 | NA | TGTGCCACCGTCCGGGACTACCAAGAGACCCAGTACTTC | CATVRDYQETQYF
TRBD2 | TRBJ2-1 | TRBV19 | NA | TGTGCCAGTAGTCCTTTAGCGGGAGATTACAATGAGCAGTTCTTC | CASSPLAGDYNEQFF
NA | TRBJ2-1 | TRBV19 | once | TGTGCCAGTAGTATGCGAGGAAGCTCCTACAATGAGCAGTTCTTC | CASSMRGSSYNEQFF
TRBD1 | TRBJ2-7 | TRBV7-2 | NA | TGTGCCAGCAGCCCAGGACAGGGGGAGACCTACGAGCAGTACTTC | CASSPGQGETYEQYF
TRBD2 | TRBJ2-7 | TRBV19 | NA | TGTGCCAGTAGTGGAGGGACTACCCAATCCTACGAGCAGTACTTC | CASSGGTTQSYEQYF
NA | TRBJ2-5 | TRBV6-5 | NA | TGTGCCAGCAGTTACTCCGGGCGGGAAGAGACCCAGTACTTC | CASSYSGREETQYF
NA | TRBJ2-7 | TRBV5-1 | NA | TGCGCCAGCAGCTTAGGCGGCAGGGGGGCGGACGAGCAGTACTTC | CASSLGGRGADEQYF
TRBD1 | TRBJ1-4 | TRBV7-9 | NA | TGTGCCAGCAGCCCCGGTTTAGGGACAGTTAATGAAAAACTGTTTTTT | CASSPGLGTVNEKLFF
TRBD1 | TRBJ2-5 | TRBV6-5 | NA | TGTGCCAGTCTGGACAGGTCTGAAGAGACCCAGTACTTC | CASLDRSEETQYF
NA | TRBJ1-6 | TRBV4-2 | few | TGTGCCAGCAGCCAAGATAGGGCAGGGGATGTCAAGAGGAATTCACCCCTCCACTTT | CASSQDRAGDVKRNSPLHF
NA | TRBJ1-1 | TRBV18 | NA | TGTGCCAGCTCACCACCGTCCCCGGGTCGCGGCACTGAAGCTTTCTTT | CASSPPSPGRGTEAFF
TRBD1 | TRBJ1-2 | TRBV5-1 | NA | TGCGCCAGCAGCTTGGCCGGGACAGGCTATGGCTACACCTTC | CASSLAGTGYGYTF
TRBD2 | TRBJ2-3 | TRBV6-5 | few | TGTGCCAGCAGTTTCGGACTAGCGGGCACAGATACGCAGTATTTT | CASSFGLAGTDTQYF
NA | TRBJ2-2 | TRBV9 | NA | TGTGCCAGCAGCGTAGCCGACAGACCCTCAAACACCGGGGAGCTGTTTTTT | CASSVADRPSNTGELFF
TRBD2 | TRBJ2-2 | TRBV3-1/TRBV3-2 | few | TGTGCCAGCAGCCGAAGGGTGGCGGGAGTAGTCACCGGGGAGCTGTTTTTT | CASSRRVAGVVTGELFF
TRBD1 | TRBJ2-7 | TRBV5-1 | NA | TGCGCCAGCAGCTTGGTGGCAGGGGGCCCCTACGAGCAGTACTTC | CASSLVAGGPYEQYF
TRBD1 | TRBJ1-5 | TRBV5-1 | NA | TGCGCCAGCAGACCAACAGGGGATGGGCAGCCCCAGCATTTT | CASRPTGDGQPQHF
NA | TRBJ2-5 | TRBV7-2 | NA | TGTGCCAGCACCCTGTGGGGGAGGGAGACCCAGTACTTC | CASTLWGRETQYF
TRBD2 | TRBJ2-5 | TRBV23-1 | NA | TGCGCCAGCAGTCAACAAGGGACTAGCGGGAGGGAAAGACTCCAAGAGACCCAGTACTTC | CASSQQGTSGRERLQETQYF
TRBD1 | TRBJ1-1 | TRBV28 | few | TGTGCCAGCAGTTTGACCGGGACAGGAGGAGGGTCTCTTCCTGAAGCTTTCTTT | CASSLTGTGGGSLPEAFF
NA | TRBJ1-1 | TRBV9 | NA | TGTGCCAGCAGCGCCGCGCGGGGCCCGGGGGAAGCTTTCTTT | CASSAARGPGEAFF
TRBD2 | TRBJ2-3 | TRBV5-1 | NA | TGCGCCAGCATAGACTCGGCGGGAGTAGGCACAGATACGCAGTATTTT | CASIDSAGVGTDTQYF
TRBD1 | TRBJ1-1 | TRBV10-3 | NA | TGTGCCATCAGTTCCTCGGACAGGCGGAACACTGAAGCTTTCTTT | CAISSSDRRNTEAFF
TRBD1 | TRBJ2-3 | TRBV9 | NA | TGTGCCAGCAGCGACGGACAGGGGCTGACAGATACGCAGTATTTT | CASSDGQGLTDTQYF
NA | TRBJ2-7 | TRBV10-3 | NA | TGTGCCATCAGTGTCCAGGGTACCACCTACGAGCAGTACTTC | CAISVQGTTYEQYF
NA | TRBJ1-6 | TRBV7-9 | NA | TGTGCCAGCAGCTGGTCGGGGGGGCAAAGCTCACCCCTCCACTTT | CASSWSGGQSSPLHF
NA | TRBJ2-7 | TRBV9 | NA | TGTGCCAGCAGCGTATCTAGGTCGAGGGTCTCTACCGAGCAGTACTTC | CASSVSRSRVSTEQYF
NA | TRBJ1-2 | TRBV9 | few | TGTGCCAGCAGCGCCCAGACAGTTCCCTATGGCTACACCTTC | CASSAQTVPYGYTF
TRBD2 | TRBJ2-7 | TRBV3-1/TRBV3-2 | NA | TGTGCCAGCAGACGGACAACTAGCGGCTCCTACGAGCAGTACTTC | CASRRTTSGSYEQYF
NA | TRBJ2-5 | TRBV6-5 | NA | TGTGCCTGCTCCAGGGATTTAAGTATAGAGACCCAGTACTTC | CACSRDLSIETQYF
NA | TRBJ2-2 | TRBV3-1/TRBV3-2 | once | TGTGCCAGCAGCTACCGGATAGCGGTGAACACCGGGGAGCTGTTTTTT | CASSYRIAVNTGELFF
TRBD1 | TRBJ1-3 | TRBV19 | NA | TGTGCCAGTAGTTCCGGACAGGTGGCGGAAGACACCATATATTTT | CASSSGQVAEDTIYF
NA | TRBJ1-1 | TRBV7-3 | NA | TGTGCCAGCAGCCCAAGGAACGCAGGGGATGAAGCTTTCTTT | CASSPRNAGDEAFF
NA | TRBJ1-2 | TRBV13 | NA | TGTGCCAGCAGCTTAGGGCTCCCGGGAAATAATTATGGCTACACCTTC | CASSLGLPGNNYGYTF
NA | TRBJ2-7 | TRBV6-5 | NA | TGTGCCAGCGATAAATCCAGGGGCCGCACCTACGAGCAGTACTTC | CASDKSRGRTYEQYF
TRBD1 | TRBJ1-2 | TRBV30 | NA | TGTGCCTGGAGGGGTCGGGACAGGGGGCCTGGCTACACCTTC | CAWRGRDRGPGYTF
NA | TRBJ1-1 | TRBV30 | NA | TGTGCCTGGAGTACCCTGAACAGGATCACTGAAGCTTTCTTT | CAWSTLNRITEAFF
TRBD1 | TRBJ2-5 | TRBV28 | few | TGTGCCAGCAGTACCACCGGGACAGGGGCGTGGAAGACCCAGTACTTC | CASSTTGTGAWKTQYF
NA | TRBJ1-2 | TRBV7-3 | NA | TGTGCCAGCAGCCCATCCGGAGGGGGAGGGATTCACTATGGCTACACCTTC | CASSPSGGGGIHYGYTF
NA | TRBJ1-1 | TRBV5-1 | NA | TGCGCCAGCAGCTTGGCCGTCAGGGAAAGTAACACTGAAGCTTTCTTT | CASSLAVRESNTEAFF
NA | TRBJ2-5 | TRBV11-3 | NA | TGTGCCAGCAGTTCCGGACTGGCTAAGGAGACCCAGTACTTC | CASSSGLAKETQYF
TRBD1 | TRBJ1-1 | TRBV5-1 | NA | TGCGCCAGCAGCTTGTGGCAGGGGGTAATAGGGAACACTGAAGCTTTCTTT | CASSLWQGVIGNTEAFF
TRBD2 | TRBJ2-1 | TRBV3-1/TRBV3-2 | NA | TGTGCCAGCAGCCAAGATGTGGCGACTAGCGGCCTCGGGTCCTACAATGAGCAGTTCTTC | CASSQDVATSGLGSYNEQFF
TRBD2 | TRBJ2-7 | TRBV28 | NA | TGTGCCAGCAGTCCCCCGGGGGGGATCTACGAGCAGTACTTC | CASSPPGGIYEQYF
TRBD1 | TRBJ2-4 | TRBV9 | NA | TGTGCCAGCAGCCCGGGGACAGGGTGGCAAAACATTCAGTACTTC | CASSPGTGWQNIQYF
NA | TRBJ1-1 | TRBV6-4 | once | TGTGCCAGCAGTGACAATAAGAACACTGAAGCTTTCTTT | CASSDNKNTEAFF
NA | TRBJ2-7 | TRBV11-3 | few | TGTGCCAGCAGCTCCGAGGGCTACGAGCAGTACTTC | CASSSEGYEQYF
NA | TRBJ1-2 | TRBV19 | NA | TGTGCCAGTAGTATTGGCAGGGTCTATGGCTACACCTTC | CASSIGRVYGYTF
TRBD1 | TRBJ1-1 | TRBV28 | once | TGTGCCAGCAGTCGGGACAGGGGTTATACTGAAGCTTTCTTT | CASSRDRGYTEAFF
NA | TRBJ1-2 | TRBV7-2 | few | TGTGCCAGCAGCTTGGCTCCCGCGACAGACACTGGCTACACCTTC | CASSLAPATDTGYTF
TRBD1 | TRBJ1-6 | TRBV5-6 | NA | TGTGCCAGCAGCTTCGGGACAGGGGGTCGGTCCTATAATTCACCCCTCCACTTT | CASSFGTGGRSYNSPLHF